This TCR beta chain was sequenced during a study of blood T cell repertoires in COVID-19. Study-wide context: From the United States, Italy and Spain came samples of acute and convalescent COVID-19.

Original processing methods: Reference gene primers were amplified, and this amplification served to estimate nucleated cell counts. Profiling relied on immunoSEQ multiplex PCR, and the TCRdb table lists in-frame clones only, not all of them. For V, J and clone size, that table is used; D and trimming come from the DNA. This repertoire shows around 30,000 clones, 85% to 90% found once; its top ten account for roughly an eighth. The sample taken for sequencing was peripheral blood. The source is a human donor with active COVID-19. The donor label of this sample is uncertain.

Written as DNA, the CDR3 is TGTGCCAGCAGTTATCTTCCGTGGCAAGATAATGAAAAACTGTTTTTT. This sequence encodes CASSYLPWQDNEKLFF. V and J are TRBV6-2 or TRBV6-3 and TRBJ1-4; D not resolved. This CDR3 has 16 residues. CDR1 is MNHEY, CDR2 SVGEGT, per germline. V lost 3 bases and J lost 4, with 15 bases in between.